These 10 T cell receptor beta chains were sequenced from one sample in a study of STAT5B mutations in CD4+ large granular lymphocyte leukemia. Repertoires were generated with immunoSEQ multiplex PCR, while TCRdb's copy carries only in-frame clones and drops some. The sample consists of over 20,000 clones, 65% to 90% of them appearing once. The sequenced sample was CD4+ T cells from blood buffy coats. Every receptor here comes from a human donor in good health.

The genes are TRBV7-2 and TRBJ1-1; D gene unclear. Trimming took off 7 bases at V and 11 bases at J, with 20 bases between the two ends. The CDR3 has 13 residues. Germline CDR1 and CDR2: SGHTA and FQGNSA. CDR3 bases: TGTGCCAGCACCTTGGAAACACGCGTTAAGGCTTTCTTT. Translating it yields CASTLETRVKAFF.

V and J are TRBV7-2 and TRBJ2-1; D is uncertain. Trimming shortened V by 0 bases and J by 7 bases, and 10 bases separated the two germline ends. This CDR3 comprises 14 residues. Per germline, CDR1 SGHTA and CDR2 FQGNSA. CDR3 sequence: CASSLASLKNEQFF. DNA of the CDR3: TGTGCCAGCAGCTTAGCTAGTCTAAAAAATGAGCAGTTCTTC.

The chain joins TRBV9 to TRBJ1-5, with 8 nucleotides matching TRBD1. Trimming at V came to 4 bases and at J to 1 base, leaving 7 bases not matched to a gene. CDR1 is SGDLS, CDR2 YYNGEE, per germline. The CDR3 consists of 16 residues. The CDR3 loop reads CASSRTGRRSNQPQHF. Here the CDR3 DNA reads TGTGCCAGCAGCAGGACAGGGCGTAGGAGCAATCAGCCCCAGCATTTT.

The rearrangement uses TRBV5-6 and TRBJ2-7; TRBD1 or TRBD2 may be the D gene (5 bases each). The CDR3 totals 17 residues. V dropped 3 bases and J dropped 0 bases, with 19 bases sitting between them. Germline CDR1 and CDR2: SGHDT and YYEEEE. The CDR3 sequence: CASSSPPWDGRSYEQYF. The CDR3 nucleotides are TGTGCCAGCAGCTCCCCCCCCTGGGACGGACGCTCCTACGAGCAGTACTTC.

In this sample, this clone turned up once. The chain has TRBV5-6 and TRBJ2-1, with D perhaps TRBD2 (6 bases). The germline V gene encodes CDR1 SGHDT and CDR2 YYEEEE. The CDR3 consists of 16 residues. The ends were cut back, 4 bases at V and 0 bases at J, with 14 bases in the middle. The CDR3 sequence is CASSPTPSDSYNEQFF. Here the CDR3 DNA reads TGTGCCAGCAGCCCCACCCCTAGCGACTCCTACAATGAGCAGTTCTTC.

The V and J genes are TRBV19 and TRBJ1-5; no firm D call. Germline V gene sequence: CDR1 LNHDA, CDR2 SQIVND (reference sequence). V was trimmed by 0 bases and J by 3 bases, leaving 12 bases between them. CDR3 length equals 16 residues. The CDR3 reads CASSIEVGSINQPQHF. CDR3 DNA sequence: TGTGCCAGTAGTATAGAGGTGGGCAGTATCAATCAGCCCCAGCATTTT.

The chain links TRBV28 to TRBJ2-7, with D unclear. CDR1 is MDHEN, CDR2 SYDVKM, per germline. This CDR3 has 13 residues. Trimming pared 1 base from V and 3 bases from J, leaving 7 bases between. The CDR3 loop reads CASSLSVFYEQYV. CDR3 DNA sequence: TGTGCCAGCAGTTTATCGGTTTTCTACGAGCAGTACGTC.

The chain carries TRBV5-5 and TRBJ2-5, with D possibly being TRBD1 (5 bases). Trimming shortened V by 0 bases and J by 1 base, and 10 bases separated the two germline ends. The CDR3 is 15 residues long. From germline, CDR1 is SGHKS and CDR2 YYEKEE (reference sequence). CDR3 region: CASSLADSSQETQYF. The CDR3 DNA reads as TGTGCCAGCAGCTTGGCCGACAGTTCCCAAGAGACCCAGTACTTC.

The CDR3 here is CASSYGTGTYNEQFF. CDR3 sequence (DNA): TGCGCCAGCAGCTACGGGACAGGTACTTACAATGAGCAGTTCTTC. This chain joins TRBV5-1 and TRBJ2-1; 8 nucleotides match TRBD1. The germline V gene has CDR1 SGHRS and CDR2 YFSETQ. V trimming: 3 bases; J trimming: 4 bases; junction bases outside the gene matches: 6. This CDR3 has 15 amino acids.

This chain connects TRBV5-1 to TRBJ2-1; TRBD1 matches 9 bases. The germline V gene has CDR1 SGHRS and CDR2 YFSETQ. V shed 2 bases, J shed 3 bases, and the junction held 3 bases outside the gene matches. This CDR3 is built from 15 residues. The CDR3 region has the DNA TGCGCCAGCAGCTTATCGGGACAGGGCTACAATGAGCAGTTCTTC. Residues: CASSLSGQGYNEQFF. The full variable domain, in which reference TRBV5-1 and TRBJ2-1 provide the parts outside the CDR3, is KAGVTQTPRYLIKTRGQQVTLSCSPISGHRSVSWYQQTPGQGLQFLFEYFSETQRNKGNFPGRFSGRQFSNSRSEMNVSTLELGDSALYLCASSLSGQGYNEQFFGPGTRLTVL.